These T cell receptor beta chains were read from a single sample in a study of blood T cell repertoires in COVID-19. Only in-frame clones appear in the TCRdb table, and some are missing; sequencing was by immunoSEQ multiplex PCR. The sample contains fewer than 250,000 clones, just under 90% of which appear only once. Source material: PBMCs or T cells enriched from blood (not recorded which). These receptors were taken from a middle-aged man who had been exposed to COVID-19. Both conserved end residues are part of each CDR3. The D gene is left open where the match is weak. Expanded clones are given a class, and other clones once, few, many or no size at all.

D gene: TRBD1; V gene: TRBV28; clone size: -; J gene: TRBJ2-4; CDR3 protein: CASSPWAGTGGAKNIQYF; CDR3 DNA: TGTGCCAGCAGCCCCTGGGCGGGGACAGGGGGTGCCAAAAACATTCAGTACTTC
D gene: TRBD2; V gene: TRBV3-1/TRBV3-2; clone size: -; J gene: TRBJ2-1; CDR3 protein: CASSLRRESRTYNEQFF; CDR3 DNA: TGTGCCAGCAGCTTGAGGCGGGAGAGTCGGACCTACAATGAGCAGTTCTTC
D gene: TRBD2; V gene: TRBV7-9; clone size: once; J gene: TRBJ2-7; CDR3 protein: CASSTGGSSYEQYF; CDR3 DNA: TGTGCCAGCAGTACCGGGGGGAGCTCCTACGAGCAGTACTTC
D gene: -; V gene: TRBV7-2; clone size: -; J gene: TRBJ1-1; CDR3 protein: CASSQGLGTEAFF; CDR3 DNA: TGTGCCAGCAGCCAGGGGCTGGGCACTGAAGCTTTCTTT
D gene: -; V gene: TRBV5-1; clone size: -; J gene: TRBJ2-4; CDR3 protein: CASSFLAGIQYF; CDR3 DNA: TGCGCCAGCAGCTTCCTGGCAGGGATTCAGTACTTC
D gene: TRBD1; V gene: TRBV6-5; clone size: -; J gene: TRBJ1-5; CDR3 protein: CASRATGVGNQPQHF; CDR3 DNA: TGTGCCAGCAGAGCTACAGGGGTGGGGAATCAGCCCCAGCATTTT
D gene: -; V gene: TRBV4-2; clone size: once; J gene: TRBJ1-1; CDR3 protein: CASSQDRQRNTEAFF; CDR3 DNA: TGTGCCAGCAGCCAAGACCGACAGCGGAACACTGAAGCTTTCTTT
D gene: -; V gene: TRBV5-1; clone size: -; J gene: TRBJ1-2; CDR3 protein: CASSDFLRGYGYTF; CDR3 DNA: TGCGCCAGCAGCGATTTCCTCAGGGGCTATGGCTACACCTTC
D gene: -; V gene: TRBV7-3; clone size: -; J gene: TRBJ1-1; CDR3 protein: CASRSTASNTEAFF; CDR3 DNA: TGTGCCAGCAGATCGACAGCCAGTAACACTGAAGCTTTCTTT
D gene: -; V gene: TRBV6-5; clone size: -; J gene: TRBJ2-5; CDR3 protein: CASRQGGSETQYF; CDR3 DNA: TGTGCCAGCAGGCAGGGGGGTTCAGAGACCCAGTACTTC
D gene: -; V gene: TRBV4-2; clone size: -; J gene: TRBJ1-1; CDR3 protein: CASSFQHRTSYTEAFF; CDR3 DNA: TGTGCCAGCAGCTTCCAGCACAGGACCTCTTACACTGAAGCTTTCTTT
D gene: -; V gene: TRBV7-9; clone size: -; J gene: TRBJ1-2; CDR3 protein: CASTGSNYGYTF; CDR3 DNA: TGTGCCAGTACAGGGTCTAACTATGGCTACACCTTC
D gene: -; V gene: TRBV27; clone size: few; J gene: TRBJ1-5; CDR3 protein: CASRKTGNQPQHF; CDR3 DNA: TGTGCCAGCAGAAAAACTGGTAATCAGCCCCAGCATTTT
D gene: TRBD2; V gene: TRBV7-3; clone size: -; J gene: TRBJ2-1; CDR3 protein: CASSLTGEGSYNEQFF; CDR3 DNA: TGTGCCAGCAGCTTAACGGGGGAGGGCTCCTACAATGAGCAGTTCTTC
D gene: TRBD1; V gene: TRBV4-2; clone size: once; J gene: TRBJ1-6; CDR3 protein: CASSPKDRGSNNSPLHF; CDR3 DNA: TGTGCCAGCAGCCCTAAGGACAGGGGCTCGAATAATTCACCCCTCCACTTT
D gene: -; V gene: TRBV11-3; clone size: once; J gene: TRBJ2-2; CDR3 protein: CASSLRGTQTGELFF; CDR3 DNA: TGTGCCAGCAGCTTAAGGGGGACACAGACCGGGGAGCTGTTTTTT
D gene: -; V gene: TRBV30; clone size: -; J gene: TRBJ2-2; CDR3 protein: CAWSVLYTGELFF; CDR3 DNA: TGTGCCTGGAGTGTACTTTACACCGGGGAGCTGTTTTTT
D gene: -; V gene: TRBV4-1; clone size: -; J gene: TRBJ1-4; CDR3 protein: CASSQFGIATNEKLFF; CDR3 DNA: TGCGCCAGCAGCCAATTCGGGATTGCAACTAATGAAAAACTGTTTTTT
D gene: -; V gene: TRBV25-1; clone size: -; J gene: TRBJ2-3; CDR3 protein: CASSGGPQGSTDTQYF; CDR3 DNA: TGTGCCAGCAGTGGTGGGCCACAGGGCAGCACAGATACGCAGTATTTT
D gene: -; V gene: TRBV7-2; clone size: once; J gene: TRBJ2-5; CDR3 protein: CASSPKETQYF; CDR3 DNA: TGTGCCAGCAGCCCAAAAGAGACCCAGTACTTC
D gene: TRBD1; V gene: TRBV4-1; clone size: -; J gene: TRBJ1-1; CDR3 protein: CASSQDTGGIEAFF; CDR3 DNA: TGCGCCAGCAGCCAAGATACAGGGGGGATTGAAGCTTTCTTT
D gene: TRBD2; V gene: TRBV19; clone size: -; J gene: TRBJ2-1; CDR3 protein: CASTPGGGSYNEQFF; CDR3 DNA: TGTGCCAGTACACCGGGAGGTGGATCCTACAATGAGCAGTTCTTC
D gene: -; V gene: TRBV5-4; clone size: -; J gene: TRBJ1-1; CDR3 protein: CASSSISTEAFF; CDR3 DNA: TGTGCCAGCAGCTCTATTTCCACTGAAGCTTTCTTT
D gene: TRBD1; V gene: TRBV14; clone size: -; J gene: TRBJ1-6; CDR3 protein: CASSQLGQGLSYNSPLHF; CDR3 DNA: TGTGCCAGCAGCCAACTCGGACAGGGCCTCTCCTATAATTCACCCCTCCACTTT
D gene: -; V gene: TRBV24-1; clone size: -; J gene: TRBJ1-3; CDR3 protein: CATSDGGDGRNTIYF; CDR3 DNA: TGTGCCACCAGTGATGGGGGGGACGGCAGAAACACCATATATTTT
D gene: -; V gene: TRBV3-1/TRBV3-2; clone size: -; J gene: TRBJ1-1; CDR3 protein: CASSQDGGLMNTEAFF; CDR3 DNA: TGTGCCAGCAGCCAAGATGGAGGGCTCATGAACACTGAAGCTTTCTTT
D gene: TRBD1; V gene: TRBV2; clone size: once; J gene: TRBJ1-3; CDR3 protein: CASRWTGSSGNTIYF; CDR3 DNA: TGTGCCAGCCGTTGGACAGGCAGCTCTGGAAACACCATATATTTT
D gene: TRBD2; V gene: TRBV30; clone size: -; J gene: TRBJ2-7; CDR3 protein: CAWGSGASSYEQYF; CDR3 DNA: TGTGCCTGGGGTAGCGGGGCCAGCTCCTACGAGCAGTACTTC
D gene: TRBD1; V gene: TRBV10-3; clone size: -; J gene: TRBJ1-2; CDR3 protein: CAISGFDRDGYTF; CDR3 DNA: TGTGCCATCAGTGGTTTTGACAGGGACGGCTACACCTTC
D gene: TRBD2; V gene: TRBV4-1; clone size: once; J gene: TRBJ2-1; CDR3 protein: CASSPGRGGNEQFF; CDR3 DNA: TGCGCCAGCAGCCCGGGGCGGGGGGGCAATGAGCAGTTCTTC
D gene: -; V gene: TRBV25-1; clone size: -; J gene: TRBJ2-3; CDR3 protein: CASSDSTGLGTDTQYF; CDR3 DNA: TGTGCCAGCAGTGACTCCACAGGGCTGGGCACAGATACGCAGTATTTT
D gene: -; V gene: TRBV7-8; clone size: -; J gene: TRBJ2-5; CDR3 protein: CAGTDRYKWETQYF; CDR3 DNA: TGTGCCGGGACGGACAGATACAAATGGGAGACCCAGTACTTC
D gene: TRBD2; V gene: TRBV11-2; clone size: -; J gene: TRBJ2-3; CDR3 protein: CASSLGATSGRGADTQYF; CDR3 DNA: TGTGCCAGCAGCTTAGGGGCTACTAGCGGGAGAGGGGCAGATACGCAGTATTTT
D gene: -; V gene: TRBV3-1/TRBV3-2; clone size: -; J gene: TRBJ1-1; CDR3 protein: CASSPGGALDTEAFF; CDR3 DNA: TGTGCCAGCAGCCCGGGGGGGGCCCTAGACACTGAAGCTTTCTTT
D gene: -; V gene: TRBV27; clone size: -; J gene: TRBJ1-5; CDR3 protein: CASSLNGDQPQHF; CDR3 DNA: TGTGCCAGCAGTTTGAACGGGGATCAGCCCCAGCATTTT
D gene: TRBD2; V gene: TRBV28; clone size: -; J gene: TRBJ2-1; CDR3 protein: CASSRLADEQFF; CDR3 DNA: TGTGCCAGCAGTCGACTAGCGGATGAGCAGTTCTTC
D gene: TRBD1; V gene: TRBV7-9; clone size: -; J gene: TRBJ1-6; CDR3 protein: CASSFTGDGSPLHF; CDR3 DNA: TGTGCCAGCAGCTTCACAGGGGATGGTTCACCCCTCCACTTT
D gene: TRBD2; V gene: TRBV7-3; clone size: -; J gene: TRBJ2-7; CDR3 protein: CASSPGTTRFYEQYF; CDR3 DNA: TGTGCCAGCAGCCCCGGGACTACCAGGTTCTACGAGCAGTACTTC
D gene: TRBD1; V gene: TRBV5-4; clone size: few; J gene: TRBJ1-1; CDR3 protein: CASSTDRAMNTEAFF; CDR3 DNA: TGTGCCAGCAGCACGGACAGGGCTATGAACACTGAAGCTTTCTTT
D gene: -; V gene: TRBV5-8; clone size: -; J gene: TRBJ1-5; CDR3 protein: CASSSSPWQPQHF; CDR3 DNA: TGTGCCAGCAGCTCCAGTCCTTGGCAGCCCCAGCATTTT
D gene: -; V gene: TRBV7-9; clone size: -; J gene: TRBJ2-2; CDR3 protein: CASSTDYNTGELFF; CDR3 DNA: TGTGCCAGCAGCACGGACTATAACACCGGGGAGCTGTTTTTT
D gene: TRBD1; V gene: TRBV4-1; clone size: -; J gene: TRBJ2-7; CDR3 protein: CASSPGQGASYEQYF; CDR3 DNA: TGCGCCAGCAGCCCGGGACAGGGGGCGTCCTACGAGCAGTACTTC
D gene: -; V gene: TRBV5-1; clone size: -; J gene: TRBJ1-4; CDR3 protein: CASSFKTRGTNEKLFF; CDR3 DNA: TGCGCCAGCAGCTTCAAGACCAGGGGAACTAATGAAAAACTGTTTTTT
D gene: TRBD1; V gene: TRBV6-5; clone size: -; J gene: TRBJ1-2; CDR3 protein: CASSYRPQGKHGYTF; CDR3 DNA: TGTGCCAGCAGTTACCGACCACAGGGGAAGCATGGCTACACCTTC
D gene: -; V gene: TRBV7-8; clone size: -; J gene: TRBJ1-1; CDR3 protein: CASLGQRNTEAFF; CDR3 DNA: TGTGCCAGCCTGGGACAAAGGAACACTGAAGCTTTCTTT
D gene: TRBD1; V gene: TRBV11-2; clone size: -; J gene: TRBJ1-2; CDR3 protein: CASSLGGTGYGYTF; CDR3 DNA: TGTGCCAGCAGCTTAGGGGGGACAGGGTATGGCTACACCTTC
D gene: -; V gene: TRBV7-8; clone size: once; J gene: TRBJ2-1; CDR3 protein: CASSLSGNNEQFF; CDR3 DNA: TGTGCCAGCAGCTTATCCGGGAACAATGAGCAGTTCTTC
D gene: TRBD2; V gene: TRBV29-1; clone size: -; J gene: TRBJ2-3; CDR3 protein: CSVEDLAGDTQYF; CDR3 DNA: TGCAGCGTTGAAGATCTAGCGGGGGATACGCAGTATTTT
D gene: TRBD1; V gene: TRBV7-8; clone size: -; J gene: TRBJ1-2; CDR3 protein: CASSLQPLQGVYGYTF; CDR3 DNA: TGTGCCAGCAGCTTACAACCACTACAGGGGGTCTATGGCTACACCTTC
D gene: -; V gene: TRBV28; clone size: -; J gene: TRBJ2-7; CDR3 protein: CASSLGGLREQYF; CDR3 DNA: TGTGCCAGCAGTTTAGGAGGGTTGCGCGAGCAGTACTTC
D gene: TRBD2; V gene: TRBV6-4; clone size: -; J gene: TRBJ2-1; CDR3 protein: CASANQRDFLEQFF; CDR3 DNA: TGTGCCAGCGCTAATCAGCGGGACTTTCTTGAGCAGTTCTTC
D gene: -; V gene: TRBV28; clone size: -; J gene: TRBJ1-3; CDR3 protein: CASSPDSNRNTIYF; CDR3 DNA: TGTGCCAGCAGTCCAGACAGTAATCGAAACACCATATATTTT
D gene: TRBD1; V gene: TRBV6-5; clone size: once; J gene: TRBJ1-2; CDR3 protein: CASERDSGYTF; CDR3 DNA: TGTGCCAGCGAAAGGGACAGTGGCTACACCTTC
D gene: TRBD2; V gene: TRBV29-1; clone size: -; J gene: TRBJ2-1; CDR3 protein: CSVDGSSGSSYNEQFF; CDR3 DNA: TGCAGCGTTGATGGAAGTAGCGGGAGTTCCTACAATGAGCAGTTCTTC
D gene: TRBD1; V gene: TRBV9; clone size: -; J gene: TRBJ1-1; CDR3 protein: CASSGIPRTGSRRTEAFF; CDR3 DNA: TGTGCCAGCAGCGGTATTCCCCGGACAGGGAGCAGACGCACTGAAGCTTTCTTT
D gene: -; V gene: TRBV7-8; clone size: -; J gene: TRBJ1-5; CDR3 protein: CASSLGRVNQPQHF; CDR3 DNA: TGTGCCAGCAGCTTAGGGCGGGTTAATCAGCCCCAGCATTTT
D gene: -; V gene: TRBV29-1; clone size: -; J gene: TRBJ2-2; CDR3 protein: CSVEAQGGPTGELFF; CDR3 DNA: TGCAGCGTTGAGGCTCAGGGGGGTCCCACCGGGGAGCTGTTTTTT
D gene: TRBD1; V gene: TRBV5-6; clone size: -; J gene: TRBJ2-1; CDR3 protein: CASRTSRPRGSYNEQFF; CDR3 DNA: TGTGCCAGCAGGACGAGTCGACCCAGGGGGTCCTACAATGAGCAGTTCTTC
D gene: TRBD1; V gene: TRBV16; clone size: -; J gene: TRBJ1-1; CDR3 protein: CASSPWDRGITEAFF; CDR3 DNA: TGTGCCAGCAGCCCGTGGGACAGGGGGATCACTGAAGCTTTCTTT
D gene: -; V gene: TRBV11-3; clone size: -; J gene: TRBJ2-1; CDR3 protein: CASSPGLVSYNEQFF; CDR3 DNA: TGTGCCAGCAGCCCAGGACTTGTCTCCTACAATGAGCAGTTCTTC